This T cell receptor beta chain was sequenced for a study of blood T cell repertoires in COVID-19. Study in general: Samples of COVID-19 (acute and convalescent) were obtained from the United States, Italy and Spain. Nucleic acid was either cDNA or gDNA, and it came from T cells, B-cell-depleted T cells, or PBMCs.

TCRdb's copy holds only in-frame clones and misses some; the assay was immunoSEQ multiplex PCR. This table holds over 55,000 clones, 88% found once. With 4 bases clipped from V and 3 bases from J, the junction kept 3 bases outside the gene matches. Germline values: CDR1 MNHNY, CDR2 SVGAGI (reference sequence). The CDR3 covers 14 residues. The gene calls are TRBV6-6 and TRBJ2-7; 10 bases line up with TRBD2. The sample was peripheral blood. This sequence originates from a human donor in a cohort sampled during active COVID-19. The CDR3 DNA is TGTGCCAGCAGTTCTAGCGGGAGTTTCTACGAGCAGTACTTC. Protein product: CASSSSGSFYEQYF.